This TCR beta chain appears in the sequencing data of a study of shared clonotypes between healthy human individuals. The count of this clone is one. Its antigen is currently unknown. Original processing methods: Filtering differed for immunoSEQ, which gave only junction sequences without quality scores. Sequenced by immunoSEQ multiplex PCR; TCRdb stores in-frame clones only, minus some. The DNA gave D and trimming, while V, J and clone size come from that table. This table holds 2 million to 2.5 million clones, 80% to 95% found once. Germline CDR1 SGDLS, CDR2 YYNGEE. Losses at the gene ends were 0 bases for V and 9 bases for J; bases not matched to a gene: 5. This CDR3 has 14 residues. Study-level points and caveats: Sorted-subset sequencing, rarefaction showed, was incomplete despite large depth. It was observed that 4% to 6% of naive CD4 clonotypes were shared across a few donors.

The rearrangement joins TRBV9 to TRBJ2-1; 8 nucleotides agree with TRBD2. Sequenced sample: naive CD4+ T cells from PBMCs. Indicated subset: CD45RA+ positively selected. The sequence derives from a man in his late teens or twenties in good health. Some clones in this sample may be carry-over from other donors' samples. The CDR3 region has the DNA TGTGCCAGCAGCGTAGGGGGGACTAGTGGTGAGCAGTTCTTC. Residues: CASSVGGTSGEQFF.